The following is a T cell receptor delta chain sequence with its context. This sample was included in a study of gamma-delta chains in newborns, infants, children. Overall study context: Microbial exposure reportedly drives polyclonal innate γδ T cell expansion after birth.

The CDR3 length is 14 residues. V lost 7 bases to trimming and J lost 0 bases, with 14 bases between them. CDR1 is GEAIGNYY and CDR2 is EKD in the germline V gene. TCRdb redid clone calling on the reads using CATT. The table records thousands of delta-chain clones, about 11% of them present only once. Sequencing input: blood. The chain is built from TRDV2 and TRDJ1, with a weak D call TRDD3 (5 bases). The clonotype originates from a child who was a newborn, infant or young child, either healthy, febrile or measles-vaccinated (not recorded which). The CDR3 protein is CACDTLVYTDKLIF. The CDR3 DNA reads as TGTGCCTGCGATACCCTGGTGTACACCGATAAACTCATCTTT.